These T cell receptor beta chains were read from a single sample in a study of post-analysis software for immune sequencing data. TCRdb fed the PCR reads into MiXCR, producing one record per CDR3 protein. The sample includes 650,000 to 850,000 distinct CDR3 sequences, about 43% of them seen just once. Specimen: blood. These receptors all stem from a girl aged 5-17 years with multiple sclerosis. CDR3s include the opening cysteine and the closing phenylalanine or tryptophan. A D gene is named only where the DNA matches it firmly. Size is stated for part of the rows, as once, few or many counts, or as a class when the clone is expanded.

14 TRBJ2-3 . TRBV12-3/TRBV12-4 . TGTGCCAGCAGTTTAAGCCTCCGGGGAGATACGCAGTATTTT CASSLSLRGDTQYF
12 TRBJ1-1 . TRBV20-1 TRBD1 TGCAGTGCTGAAGCAGGGGGCCAGGCGGCTTTCTTT CSAEAGGQAAFF
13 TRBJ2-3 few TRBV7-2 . TGTGCCAGCAGCCCTCACCCCACAGATACGCAGTATTTT CASSPHPTDTQYF
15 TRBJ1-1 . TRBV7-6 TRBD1 TGTGCCAGCAGCTTGGCAACAGGGGGCAGGACTGAAGCTTTCTTT CASSLATGGRTEAFF
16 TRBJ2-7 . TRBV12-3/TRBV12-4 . TGTGCCAGCAGTTTAACCCGGGACGGAGGGGGTAGCGAGCAGTACTTC CASSLTRDGGGSEQYF
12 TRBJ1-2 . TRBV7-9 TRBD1 TGTGCCAGCAGCTTCGGACAGGGGGACTACACCTTC CASSFGQGDYTF
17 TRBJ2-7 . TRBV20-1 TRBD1 TGCAGTGCTAGAGGCGGGGACAGGGGTTCTAGCTCCTACGAGCAGTACTTC CSARGGDRGSSSYEQYF
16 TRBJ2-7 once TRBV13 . TGTGCCAGCAGCTCCTCAGGGGAATTAAACTCCTACGAGCAGTACTTC CASSSSGELNSYEQYF
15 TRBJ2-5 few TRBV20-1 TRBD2 TGCAGTGCTCCGATCGGTGGACTAGCGACGGAGACCCAGTACTTC CSAPIGGLATETQYF
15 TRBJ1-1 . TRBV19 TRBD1 TGTGCCAGTGGCCCCAGGGGGAGCGTGAACACTGAAGCTTTCTTT CASGPRGSVNTEAFF
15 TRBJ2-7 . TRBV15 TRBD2 TGTGCCACCAGCACGGACCTAGCGGGAGCTTTGGAGCAGTACTTC CATSTDLAGALEQYF
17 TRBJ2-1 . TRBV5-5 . TGTGCCAGCAGCTTGAATCTCAGTGAGAGGGGGACTTACGAGCAGTTCTTC CASSLNLSERGTYEQFF
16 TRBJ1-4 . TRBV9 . TGTGCCAGCAGCGTAGAGGGGAGCAGGGATAATGAAAAACTGTTTTTT CASSVEGSRDNEKLFF
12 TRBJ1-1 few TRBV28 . TGTGCCAGCAGGCAGGTTAACACTGAAGCTTTCTTT CASRQVNTEAFF
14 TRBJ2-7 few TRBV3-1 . TGTGCCAGCAGCCAAAGGACGGACCTCGGCGAGCAGTACTTC CASSQRTDLGEQYF
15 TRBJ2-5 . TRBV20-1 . TGCAGTGCTAGAGGGGAAGGCAGGGTCCAAGAGACCCAGTACTTC CSARGEGRVQETQYF
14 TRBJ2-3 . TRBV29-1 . TGCGGCGTTGAAAGGTCAGGGGCCCCAGATACGCAGTATTTT CGVERSGAPDTQYF
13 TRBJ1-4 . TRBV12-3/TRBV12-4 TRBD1 TGTGCCAGCAGTTTAAACAGGGGTGAAAAACTGTTTTTT CASSLNRGEKLFF
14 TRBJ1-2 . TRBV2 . TGTGCCAGCAGTGAAGTCAGAGTATTCTATGGCTACACCTTC CASSEVRVFYGYTF
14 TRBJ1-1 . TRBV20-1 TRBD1 TGCAGTGCCCCGAGGACAGGGAGGAACACTGAAGCTTTCTTT CSAPRTGRNTEAFF
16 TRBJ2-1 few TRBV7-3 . TGTGCCAGCAGCTTCAGGACTACGAGCTCCTACAATGAGCAGTTCTTC CASSFRTTSSYNEQFF
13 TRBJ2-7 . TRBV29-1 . TGCAGCGTTGAAAGGGCGGAATCCTACGAGCAGTACTTC CSVERAESYEQYF
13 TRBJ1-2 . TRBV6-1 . TGTGCCAGTTCAACCCCTGGGGGGAACGGCTACACCTTC CASSTPGGNGYTF
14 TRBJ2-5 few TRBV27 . TGTGCCAGCAGTTTTCTCGGACAGCAAGAGACCCAGTACTTC CASSFLGQQETQYF
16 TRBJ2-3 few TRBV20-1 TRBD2 TGCAGTGTTCATCTGGGACTAGTCCGGATTGGGGATACGCAGTATTTT CSVHLGLVRIGDTQYF
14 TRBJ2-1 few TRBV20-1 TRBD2 TGCAGTGCTAGCACTAGCGGGAGGAACGGGGTGCAGTTCTTC CSASTSGRNGVQFF
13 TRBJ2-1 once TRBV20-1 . TGCAGTGCTAACCCACTAGAACGGTACGAGCAGTTCTTC CSANPLERYEQFF
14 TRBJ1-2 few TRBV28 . TGTGCCAGCAGCTCCTCGCCGCTGAACTATGGCTACACCTTC CASSSSPLNYGYTF
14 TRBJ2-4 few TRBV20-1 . TGCAGTGCTAGAGGCAACGGGTTAAAAAACATTCAGTACTTC CSARGNGLKNIQYF
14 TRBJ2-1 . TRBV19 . TGTGCCAGTAGTAGCCCCGGGAGCTACAATGAGCAGTTCTTC CASSSPGSYNEQFF
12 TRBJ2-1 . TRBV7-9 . TGTGCCAGCAGCCCTGAAGGTCATGAGCAGTTCTTC CASSPEGHEQFF
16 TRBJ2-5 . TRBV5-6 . TGTGCCAGCAGCTTTGTGTGGCGCCGGGATCAAGAGACCCAGTACTTC CASSFVWRRDQETQYF
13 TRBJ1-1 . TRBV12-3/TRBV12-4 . TGTGCCAGCACCGCTGCGTTGAACACTGAAGCTTTCTTT CASTAALNTEAFF
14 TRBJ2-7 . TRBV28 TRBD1 TGTGCCAGCAGTTTTGGCAGGGGGATACGGGGGCAGTACTTC CASSFGRGIRGQYF
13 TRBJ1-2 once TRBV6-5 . TGTGCCAGCAGTCCAGGGGTTTTGTATGGCTACACCTTC CASSPGVLYGYTF
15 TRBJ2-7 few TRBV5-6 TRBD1 TGTGCCAGCAGCGCGGACAGGGGGCTGTCCTACGAGCAGTACTTC CASSADRGLSYEQYF
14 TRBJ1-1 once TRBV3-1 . TGTGCCAGCAGCCAACAACTTGTAGTCCATCAAGCTTTCTTT CASSQQLVVHQAFF
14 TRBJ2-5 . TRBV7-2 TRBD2 TGTGCCAGCAGCTCGGGCGGGAGCTCAGAGACCCAGTACTTC CASSSGGSSETQYF
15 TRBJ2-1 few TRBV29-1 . TGCAGCGTTGCCACGGGAGCAGGGAACTACAATGAGCAGTTCTTC CSVATGAGNYNEQFF
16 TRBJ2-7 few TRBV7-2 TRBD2 TGTGCCAGCAGTAGACCGGGACTAGCGGATACCTACGAGCAGTACTTC CASSRPGLADTYEQYF